The clone carrying this T cell receptor beta chain was recorded at least ten times. Its antigen is unknown. This CDR3 is 16 amino acids long. J gave up 2 bases and V 5 bases, and 7 bases lay outside the gene matches. Germline V gene sequence: CDR1 KGHDR, CDR2 SFDVKD. These data are taken from a study of T cells in Graves' hyperthyroidism and ophthalmopathy. Each diagnosis was grounded in clinical symptoms, serum thyroxine and TRAb, thyroid ultrasound, and orbital computed tomography. Study outcomes and limitations: Model-based prediction identified ophthalmopathy a median approximately 6 months prior to its onset. By a 13 V-J model, ophthalmopathy was set apart from stable hyperthyroidism. Most clonotypes expanded in the thyroid (above 0.001) were also present in blood.

TCR beta CDR3 sequences were amplified from RNA transcripts. TCR CDR3 regions were first amplified by RT-PCR with HTBI primers. Using its own MiXCR run on the multiplex PCR reads, TCRdb lists one record per CDR3 protein. The sample has 400,000 or so distinct CDR3 sequences; more than 12% are singletons. The rearrangement uses TRBV24-1 and TRBJ2-3, with 9 bases identical to TRBD2. This clonotype was obtained from a woman aged 30 to 39 with Graves' ophthalmopathy. The sample consisted of blood. The CDR3 is CATSAFGGGATDTQYF. The CDR3 DNA follows: TGTGCCACCAGTGCGTTCGGCGGGGGGGCCACAGATACGCAGTATTTT.